One T cell receptor (beta chain) is described in this entry. Original processing notes: Amplification from reference gene primers served as the basis for estimated nucleated cell counts. The assay was immunoSEQ multiplex PCR, and TCRdb's table has in-frame clones only and misses some. That table supplies the V and J calls and clone size; D and trimming were determined from the DNA. The sample consists of about 210,000 clones, approximately 84% of them appearing once. This sample is drawn from a study of blood T cell repertoires in COVID-19. Overall study context: The United States, Italy and Spain provided the acute and convalescent COVID-19 samples. The cDNA or gDNA used as material had been derived from T cells, B-cell-depleted T cells, or PBMCs.

Trimming left V 7 bases short and J 0 bases short, with 11 bases between. CDR3 length equals 14 residues. From germline, CDR1 is MNHNS and CDR2 SASEGT. Material: peripheral blood. This TCR derives from a woman aged 45 to 65 with active or convalescent COVID-19. The genes are TRBV6-1 and TRBJ2-3; the D gene is possibly TRBD1 (5 bases). CDR3 residues: CASIQGWSTDTQYF. The CDR3 DNA reads TGTGCCAGCATCCAGGGTTGGAGCACAGATACGCAGTATTTT.